Given below is one T cell receptor (beta chain) in context. Antigen specificity is unknown. This specimen belongs to a study of T-cell memory formation after mild COVID-19. Notes on the study in general: Contracting CD4+ clones sat mainly in CM and EM; CD8+ in EMRA.

Via MiXCR, TCRdb re-called the 5' RACE reads, giving one row per CDR3 protein. Seen here are around 450,000 distinct CDR3 sequences, 20% observed once, and the top ten hold more than 8%. CDR3 size: 17 residues. The V gene end was trimmed by 2 bases and the J gene end by 0 bases; junction bases not matched to a gene: 4. Germline values: CDR1 MNHNY, CDR2 SVGAGI (reference sequence). J is TRBJ2-2 and V is TRBV6-6; 9 positions agree with TRBD2. The sequence was obtained from an adult woman who had mild COVID-19 (a few samples of this study predate the infection). Cell type and time point are not known. Sequenced material: PBMCs or a T cell subset sorted from them (not recorded which). The CDR3 DNA reads as TGTGCCAGCAGTTACCCCCTAGCGGGATCGAACACCGGGGAGCTGTTTTTT. It encodes CASSYPLAGSNTGELFF.